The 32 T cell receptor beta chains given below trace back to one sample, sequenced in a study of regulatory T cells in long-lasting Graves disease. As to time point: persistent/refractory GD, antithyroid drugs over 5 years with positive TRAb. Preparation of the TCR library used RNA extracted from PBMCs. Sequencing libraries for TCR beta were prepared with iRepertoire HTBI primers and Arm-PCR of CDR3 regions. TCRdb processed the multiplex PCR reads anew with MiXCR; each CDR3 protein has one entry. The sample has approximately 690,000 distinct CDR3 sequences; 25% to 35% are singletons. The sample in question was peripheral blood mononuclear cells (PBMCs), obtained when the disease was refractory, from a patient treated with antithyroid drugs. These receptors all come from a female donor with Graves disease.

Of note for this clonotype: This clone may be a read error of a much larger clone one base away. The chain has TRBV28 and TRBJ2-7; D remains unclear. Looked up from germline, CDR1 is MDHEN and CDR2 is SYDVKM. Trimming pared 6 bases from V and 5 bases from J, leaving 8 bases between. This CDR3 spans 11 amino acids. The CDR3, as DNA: TGTGCCAGCAGGATGGTTCACGAGCAGTACTTC. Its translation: CASRMVHEQYF. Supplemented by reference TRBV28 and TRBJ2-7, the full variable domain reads DVKVTQSSRYLVKRTGEKVFLECVQDMDHENMFWYRQDPGLGLRLIYFSYDVKMKEKGDIPEGYSVSREKKERFSLILESASTNQTSMYLCASRMVHEQYFGPGTRLTVT.

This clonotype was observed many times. The CDR3 here is CATSRDRGGQPQHF. The CDR3 DNA is TGTGCCACCAGCAGAGATCGTGGGGGACAGCCCCAGCATTTT. The chain carries TRBV15 and TRBJ1-5, with D perhaps TRBD1 (5 bases). CDR1 and CDR2 (germline): LNHNV, YYDKDF (reference sequence). V lost 0 bases and J lost 7, with 10 bases in between. The CDR3 consists of 14 residues.

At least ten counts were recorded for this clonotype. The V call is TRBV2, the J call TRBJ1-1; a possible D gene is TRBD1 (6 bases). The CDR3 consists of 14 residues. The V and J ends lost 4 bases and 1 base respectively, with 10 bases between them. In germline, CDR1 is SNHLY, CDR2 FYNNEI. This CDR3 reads CASSVWGQNTEAFF. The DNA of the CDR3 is TGTGCCAGCAGTGTTTGGGGGCAGAACACTGAAGCTTTCTTT.

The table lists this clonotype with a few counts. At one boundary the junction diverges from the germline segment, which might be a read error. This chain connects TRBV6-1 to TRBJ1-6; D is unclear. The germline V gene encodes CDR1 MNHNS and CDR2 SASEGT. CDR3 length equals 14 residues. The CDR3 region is CASREGSYNSPLHF. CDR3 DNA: TGTGCCAGCAGAGAAGGATCCTATAATTCACCCCTCCACTTT.

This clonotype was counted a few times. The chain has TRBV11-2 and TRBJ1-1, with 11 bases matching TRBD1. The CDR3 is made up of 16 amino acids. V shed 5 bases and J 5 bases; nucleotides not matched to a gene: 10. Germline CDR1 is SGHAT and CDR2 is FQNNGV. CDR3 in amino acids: CASSLSPDRGRTEAFF. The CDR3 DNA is TGTGCCAGCAGCCTCAGCCCGGACAGGGGGCGAACTGAAGCTTTCTTT.

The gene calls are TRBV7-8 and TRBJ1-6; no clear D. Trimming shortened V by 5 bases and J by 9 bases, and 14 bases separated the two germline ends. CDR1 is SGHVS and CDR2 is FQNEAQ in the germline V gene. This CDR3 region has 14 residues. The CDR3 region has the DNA TGTGCCAGCAGCCGTATACAGAGCGGTTCACCCCTCCACTTT. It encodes CASSRIQSGSPLHF. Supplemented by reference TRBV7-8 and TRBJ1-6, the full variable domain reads GAGVSQSPRYKVAKRGQDVALRCDPISGHVSLFWYQQALGQGPEFLTYFQNEAQLDKSGLPSDRFFAERPEGSVSTLKIQRTQQEDSAVYLCASSRIQSGSPLHFGNGTRLTVT.

CDR3 sequence reads: CASSFFPTCGQETNNYGYTF. The DNA of the CDR3 is TGCGCCAGCAGCTTTTTTCCTACCTGCGGACAGGAAACTAATAACTATGGCTACACCTTC. This chain links TRBV5-1 with TRBJ1-2, with 7 bases that match TRBD1. The CDR3 is made up of 20 amino acids. Germline V gene sequence: CDR1 SGHRS, CDR2 YFSETQ. The J segment lost 1 base and the V segment lost 2 bases, leaving 20 bases of the junction unmatched. The whole variable domain, remainder taken from reference TRBV5-1 and TRBJ1-2, is KAGVTQTPRYLIKTRGQQVTLSCSPISGHRSVSWYQQTPGQGLQFLFEYFSETQRNKGNFPGRFSGRQFSNSRSEMNVSTLELGDSALYLCASSFFPTCGQETNNYGYTFGSGTRLTVV.

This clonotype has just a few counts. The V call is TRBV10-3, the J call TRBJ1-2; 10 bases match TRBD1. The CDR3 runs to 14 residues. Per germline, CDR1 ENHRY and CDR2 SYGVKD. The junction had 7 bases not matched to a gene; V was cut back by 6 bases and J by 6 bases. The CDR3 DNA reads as TGTGCCATCAGCCAGGACAGGGGGGCTGATGGCTACACCTTC. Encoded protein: CAISQDRGADGYTF.

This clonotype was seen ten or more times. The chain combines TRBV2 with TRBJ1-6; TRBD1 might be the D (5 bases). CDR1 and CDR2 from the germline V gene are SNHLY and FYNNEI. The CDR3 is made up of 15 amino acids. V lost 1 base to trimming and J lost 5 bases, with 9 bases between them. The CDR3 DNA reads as TGTGCCAGCAGTGAAGGCAGGGCTAATAATTCACCCCTCCACTTT. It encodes CASSEGRANNSPLHF. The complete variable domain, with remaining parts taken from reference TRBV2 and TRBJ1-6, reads EPEVTQTPSHQVTQMGQEVILRCVPISNHLYFYWYRQILGQKVEFLVSFYNNEISEKSEIFDDQFSVERPDGSNFTLKIRSTKLEDSAMYFCASSEGRANNSPLHFGNGTRLTVT.

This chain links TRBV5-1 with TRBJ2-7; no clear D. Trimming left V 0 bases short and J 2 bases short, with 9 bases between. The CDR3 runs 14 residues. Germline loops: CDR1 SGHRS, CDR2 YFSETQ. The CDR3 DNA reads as TGCGCCAGCAGCTTGGTCAGCTCAACCTACGAGCAGTACTTC. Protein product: CASSLVSSTYEQYF.

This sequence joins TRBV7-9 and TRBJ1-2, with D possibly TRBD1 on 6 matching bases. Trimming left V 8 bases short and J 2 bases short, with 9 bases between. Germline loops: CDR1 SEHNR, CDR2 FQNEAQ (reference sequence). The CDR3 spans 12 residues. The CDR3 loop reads CASGGANYGYTF. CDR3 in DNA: TGTGCCAGCGGGGGGGCGAACTATGGCTACACCTTC.

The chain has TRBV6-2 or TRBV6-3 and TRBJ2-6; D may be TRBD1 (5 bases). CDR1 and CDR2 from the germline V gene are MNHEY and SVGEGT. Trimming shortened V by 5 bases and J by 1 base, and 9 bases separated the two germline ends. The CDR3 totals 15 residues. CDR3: CASSEQASGANVLTF. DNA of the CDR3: TGTGCCAGCAGTGAACAGGCTTCTGGGGCCAACGTCCTGACTTTC.

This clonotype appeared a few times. The CDR3 nucleotides are TGTGCCAGTAGTAATGGGGGCACTGAAGCTTTCTTT. Its translation is CASSNGGTEAFF. The chain carries TRBV19 and TRBJ1-1, with D perhaps TRBD1 (5 bases). V was pared by 4 bases and J by 4 bases, with 7 bases between. Germline V lookup: CDR1 LNHDA, CDR2 SQIVND (reference sequence). The CDR3 loop spans 12 amino acids.

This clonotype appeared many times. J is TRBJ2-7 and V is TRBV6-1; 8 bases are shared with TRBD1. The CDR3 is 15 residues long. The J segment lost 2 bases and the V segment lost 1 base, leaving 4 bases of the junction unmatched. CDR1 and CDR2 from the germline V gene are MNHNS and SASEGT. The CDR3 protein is CASSEVPGQAYEQYF. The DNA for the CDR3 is TGTGCCAGCAGTGAAGTGCCGGGACAGGCCTACGAGCAGTACTTC.

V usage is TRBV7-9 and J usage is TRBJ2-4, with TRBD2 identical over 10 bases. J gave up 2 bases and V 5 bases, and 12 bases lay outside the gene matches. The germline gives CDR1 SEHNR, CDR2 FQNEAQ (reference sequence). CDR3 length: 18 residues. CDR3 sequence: CASSLPLLAGSTKNIQYF. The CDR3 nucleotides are TGTGCCAGCAGCCTCCCCTTACTAGCGGGAAGTACCAAAAACATTCAGTACTTC.

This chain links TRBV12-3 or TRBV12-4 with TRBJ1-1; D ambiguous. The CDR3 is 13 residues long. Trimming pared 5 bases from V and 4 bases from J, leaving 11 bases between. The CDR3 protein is CASSPGAITEAFF. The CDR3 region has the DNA TGTGCCAGCAGTCCAGGCGCGATCACTGAAGCTTTCTTT.

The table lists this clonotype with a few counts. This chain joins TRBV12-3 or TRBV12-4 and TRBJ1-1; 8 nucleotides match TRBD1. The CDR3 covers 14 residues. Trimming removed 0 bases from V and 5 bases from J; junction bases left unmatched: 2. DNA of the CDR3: TGTGCCAGCAGTTTAGCTAGGACAGGGACTGAAGCTTTCTTT. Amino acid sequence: CASSLARTGTEAFF.

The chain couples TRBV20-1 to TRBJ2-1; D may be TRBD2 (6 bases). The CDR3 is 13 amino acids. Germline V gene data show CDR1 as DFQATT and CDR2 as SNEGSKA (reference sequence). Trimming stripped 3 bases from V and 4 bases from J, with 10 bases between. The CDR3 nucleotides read TGCAGTGCTAGCGGAGGGGCTTACAATGAGCAGTTCTTC. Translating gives CSASGGAYNEQFF.

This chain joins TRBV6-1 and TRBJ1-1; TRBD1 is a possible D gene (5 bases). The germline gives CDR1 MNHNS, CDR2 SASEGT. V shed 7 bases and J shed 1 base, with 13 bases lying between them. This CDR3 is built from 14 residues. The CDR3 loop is CASINGTPNTEAFF. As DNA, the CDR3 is TGTGCCAGCATCAACGGGACGCCGAACACTGAAGCTTTCTTT.

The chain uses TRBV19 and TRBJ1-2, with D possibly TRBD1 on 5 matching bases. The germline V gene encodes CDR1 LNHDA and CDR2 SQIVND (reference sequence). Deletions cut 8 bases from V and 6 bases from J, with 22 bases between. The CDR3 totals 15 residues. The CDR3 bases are TGTGCCAGTGGGGGGTTTTGGGCTATTCAGCATGGCTACACCTTC. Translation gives CASGGFWAIQHGYTF.

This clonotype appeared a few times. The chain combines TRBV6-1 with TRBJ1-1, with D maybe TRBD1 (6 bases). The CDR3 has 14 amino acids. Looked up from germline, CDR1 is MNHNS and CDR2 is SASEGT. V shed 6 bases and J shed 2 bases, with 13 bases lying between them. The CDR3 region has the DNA TGTGCCAGCAGGGGACACTTGGCCAACACTGAAGCTTTCTTT. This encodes CASRGHLANTEAFF.

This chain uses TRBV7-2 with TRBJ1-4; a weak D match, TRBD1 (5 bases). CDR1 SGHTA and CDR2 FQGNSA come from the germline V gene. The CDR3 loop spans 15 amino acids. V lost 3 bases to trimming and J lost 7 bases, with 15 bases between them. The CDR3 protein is CASSFSGTFGEKLFF. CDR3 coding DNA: TGTGCCAGCAGCTTCTCTGGGACCTTTGGTGAAAAACTGTTTTTT.

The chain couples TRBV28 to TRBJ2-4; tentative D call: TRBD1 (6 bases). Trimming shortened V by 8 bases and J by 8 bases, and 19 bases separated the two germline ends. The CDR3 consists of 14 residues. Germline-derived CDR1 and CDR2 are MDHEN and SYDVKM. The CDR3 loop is CASGVLKGVDIQYF. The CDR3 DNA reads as TGTGCCAGCGGGGTTTTAAAGGGGGTGGACATTCAGTACTTC. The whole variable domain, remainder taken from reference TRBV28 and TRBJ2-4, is DVKVTQSSRYLVKRTGEKVFLECVQDMDHENMFWYRQDPGLGLRLIYFSYDVKMKEKGDIPEGYSVSREKKERFSLILESASTNQTSMYLCASGVLKGVDIQYFGAGTRLSVL.

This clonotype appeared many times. The CDR3 DNA reads as TGTGCCAGCAGTCCCCCCCCCATGTCGGAAGAAGCTTTCTTT. Translation gives CASSPPPMSEEAFF. The gene calls are TRBV28 and TRBJ1-1; no firm D call. Germline V gene lookup returns CDR1 MDHEN and CDR2 SYDVKM. Trimming shortened V by 5 bases and J by 8 bases, and 18 bases separated the two germline ends. This CDR3 is 14 amino acids long. Full variable domain (remainder filled in from reference TRBV28 and TRBJ1-1): DVKVTQSSRYLVKRTGEKVFLECVQDMDHENMFWYRQDPGLGLRLIYFSYDVKMKEKGDIPEGYSVSREKKERFSLILESASTNQTSMYLCASSPPPMSEEAFFGQGTRLTVV.

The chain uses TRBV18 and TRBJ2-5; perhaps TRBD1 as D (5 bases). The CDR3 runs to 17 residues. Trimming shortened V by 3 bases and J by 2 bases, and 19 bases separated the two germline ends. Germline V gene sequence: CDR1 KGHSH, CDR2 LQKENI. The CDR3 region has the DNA TGTGCCAGCTCACCGACTCGCTGGGGCAGGGAACAAGAGACCCAGTACTTC. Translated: CASSPTRWGREQETQYF.

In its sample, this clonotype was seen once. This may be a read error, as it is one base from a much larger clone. CDR3 residues: CASSIAGGADTQYF. In DNA form, the CDR3 reads TGTGCCAGCAGCATAGCGGGAGGGGCAGATACGCAGTATTTT. This chain connects TRBV11-2 to TRBJ2-3, with 11 bases lining up with TRBD2. CDR1 is SGHAT and CDR2 is FQNNGV in the germline V gene. V was clipped by 5 bases and J by 4 bases; unmatched bases: 2. CDR3 length: 14 amino acids.

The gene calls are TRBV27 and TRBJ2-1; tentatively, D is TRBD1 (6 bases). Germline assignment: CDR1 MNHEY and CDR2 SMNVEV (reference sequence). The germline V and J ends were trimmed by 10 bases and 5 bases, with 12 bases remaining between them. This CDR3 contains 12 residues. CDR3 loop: CATGTKDNEQFF. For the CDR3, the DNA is TGTGCCACCGGGACAAAGGACAATGAGCAGTTCTTC.

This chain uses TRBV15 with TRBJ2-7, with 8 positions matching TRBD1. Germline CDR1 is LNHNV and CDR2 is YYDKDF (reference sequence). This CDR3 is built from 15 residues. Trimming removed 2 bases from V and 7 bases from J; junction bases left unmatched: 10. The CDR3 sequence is CATSRTRQGAGEQYF. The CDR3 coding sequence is TGTGCCACCAGCAGAACTCGCCAGGGGGCGGGTGAGCAGTACTTC.

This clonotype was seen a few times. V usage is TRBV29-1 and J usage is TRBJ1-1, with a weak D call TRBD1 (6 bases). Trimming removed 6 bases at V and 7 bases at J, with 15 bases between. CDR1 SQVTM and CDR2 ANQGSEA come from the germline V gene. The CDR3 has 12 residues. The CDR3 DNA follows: TGCAGCGTGGGGGCTGCGAACGGTGAAGCTTTCTTT. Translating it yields CSVGAANGEAFF.

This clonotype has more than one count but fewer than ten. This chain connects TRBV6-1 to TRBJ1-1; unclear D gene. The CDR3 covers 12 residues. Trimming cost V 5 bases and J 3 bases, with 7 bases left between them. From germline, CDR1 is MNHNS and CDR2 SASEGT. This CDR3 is CASSRSDTEAFF. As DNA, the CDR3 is TGTGCCAGCAGTCGAAGCGACACTGAAGCTTTCTTT.

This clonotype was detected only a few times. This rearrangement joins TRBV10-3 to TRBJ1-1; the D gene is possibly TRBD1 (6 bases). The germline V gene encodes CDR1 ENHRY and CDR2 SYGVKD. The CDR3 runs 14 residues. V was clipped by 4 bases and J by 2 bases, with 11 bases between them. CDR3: CAISGRDTNTEAFF. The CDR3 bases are TGTGCCATCAGTGGCCGGGACACCAACACTGAAGCTTTCTTT.

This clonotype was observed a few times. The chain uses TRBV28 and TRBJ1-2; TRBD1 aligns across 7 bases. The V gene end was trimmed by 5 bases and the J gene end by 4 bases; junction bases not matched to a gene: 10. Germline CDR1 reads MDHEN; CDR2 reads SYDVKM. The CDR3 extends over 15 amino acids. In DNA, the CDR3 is TGTGCCAGCAGTATACCACAGGGGTTTAGCTATGGCTACACCTTC. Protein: CASSIPQGFSYGYTF.